The 10 T cell receptor beta chains presented below share a single source sample, sequenced in a study of T cells after yellow fever vaccination. TCRdb reprocessed the 5' RACE reads via MiXCR and lists one record per CDR3 protein. Of some 670,000 distinct CDR3 sequences in the sample, 10% to 15% were seen once. Material: PBMCs, obtained on the day of the yellow fever booster vaccination. The source of these receptors is a man aged 25-40 years who received the YFV17D yellow fever vaccine.

The chain combines TRBV14 with TRBJ1-2; D is ambiguous. The length of the CDR3 is 13 residues. V was cut by 2 bases and J by 3 bases, with 7 bases left in between. Per the germline V gene, CDR1 is SGHDN and CDR2 is FVKESK. Here the CDR3 DNA reads TGTGCCAGCAGCCAATTAAGGGACTATGGCTACACCTTC. Amino acids: CASSQLRDYGYTF.

This clonotype was counted only a few times. V usage is TRBV20-1 and J usage is TRBJ2-2, with 11 bases matching TRBD1. This CDR3 comprises 15 residues. Germline-derived CDR1 and CDR2 are DFQATT and SNEGSKA (reference sequence). Germline trimming cut 6 bases from V and 3 bases from J; bases unmatched to any gene: 6. The CDR3 nucleotides are TGCAGTGCCTCACGGGGACAGGGGGACACCGGGGAGCTGTTTTTT. Its protein is CSASRGQGDTGELFF.

The rearrangement joins TRBV12-3 or TRBV12-4 to TRBJ2-5; D may be TRBD2 (5 bases). V was trimmed by 6 bases and J by 5 bases, leaving 10 bases between them. CDR3 length equals 12 residues. The CDR3 spells CASSPSLETQYF. CDR3 nucleotide sequence: TGTGCCAGCAGCCCTAGCTTGGAGACCCAGTACTTC.

The rearrangement joins TRBV6-2 or TRBV6-3 to TRBJ2-1; TRBD2 agrees at 8 bases. V trimming: 4 bases; J trimming: 9 bases; junction bases outside the gene matches: 11. The CDR3 length is 15 residues. CDR1 is MNHEY, CDR2 SVGEGT, per germline. This CDR3 reads CASSFGTSEVSEQFF. The CDR3 coding sequence is TGTGCCAGCAGTTTCGGGACTAGTGAAGTTAGTGAGCAGTTCTTC.

This clonotype showed up just a few times. The chain links TRBV25-1 to TRBJ2-1; weak D call: TRBD2 (6 bases). The germline gives CDR1 MGHDK, CDR2 SYGVNS. V was trimmed by 0 bases and J by 0 bases, leaving 9 bases between them. The CDR3 is 16 residues long. CDR3 amino acids: CASSEYRGSSYNEQFF. CDR3 nucleotides: TGTGCCAGCAGTGAATACCGGGGGAGCTCCTACAATGAGCAGTTCTTC.

This clonotype was recorded many times. V usage is TRBV6-5 and J usage is TRBJ1-3; D may be TRBD1 (5 bases). Germline loops: CDR1 MNHEY, CDR2 SVGAGI. The CDR3 has 14 amino acids. V lost 5 bases, J lost 0 bases, and 8 bases lay in between. This CDR3 reads CASSRDSSGNTIYF. CDR3 in DNA: TGTGCCAGCAGTCGTGACAGCTCTGGAAACACCATATATTTT.

The chain links TRBV11-2 to TRBJ2-2; 8 nucleotides align to TRBD1. This CDR3 comprises 13 residues. The V segment lost 5 bases and the J segment 6 bases; nucleotides outside the gene matches: 2. Looked up from germline, CDR1 is SGHAT and CDR2 is FQNNGV. The CDR3 DNA is TGTGCCAGCAGCGTGACAGGGGCCGGGGAGCTGTTTTTT. Encoded protein: CASSVTGAGELFF. Drawing the rest from reference TRBV11-2 and TRBJ2-2, the complete variable domain is EAGVAQSPRYKIIEKRQSVAFWCNPISGHATLYWYQQILGQGPKLLIQFQNNGVVDDSQLPKDRFSAERLKGVDSTLKIQPAKLEDSAVYLCASSVTGAGELFFGEGSRLTVL.

The rearrangement links TRBV7-9 to TRBJ1-4; 7 nucleotides align to TRBD1. V dropped 2 bases and J dropped 8; count of bases not matched to a gene: 5. This CDR3 spans 14 amino acids. Germline CDR1 is SEHNR and CDR2 is FQNEAQ (reference sequence). CDR3 nucleotides: TGTGCCAGCAGCTTATCGAGGGGGCGCGAAAAACTGTTTTTT. Translated: CASSLSRGREKLFF.

This clonotype was detected a few times. The J gene is TRBJ2-6, the V gene TRBV5-4, with 7 bases fitting TRBD2. The CDR3 consists of 17 residues. With V trimmed by 5 bases and J by 4 bases, 12 bases remained unmatched. Germline assignment: CDR1 SGHNT and CDR2 YYREEE (reference sequence). The CDR3 loop reads CASRNVAGAGGANVLTF. Written as DNA, the CDR3 is TGTGCCAGCAGGAATGTTGCGGGAGCAGGGGGGGCCAACGTCCTGACTTTC.

This clonotype was recorded a few times. The CDR3 region has the DNA TGCAGTGCTAGTGGAGGGGTCGGGGAGCTGTTTTTT. This sequence encodes CSASGGVGELFF. This rearrangement joins TRBV20-1 to TRBJ2-2, with a possible D match to TRBD2 (6 bases). V shed 3 bases and J shed 7 bases, with 9 bases lying between them. Germline loops: CDR1 DFQATT, CDR2 SNEGSKA (reference sequence). CDR3 length equals 12 residues.